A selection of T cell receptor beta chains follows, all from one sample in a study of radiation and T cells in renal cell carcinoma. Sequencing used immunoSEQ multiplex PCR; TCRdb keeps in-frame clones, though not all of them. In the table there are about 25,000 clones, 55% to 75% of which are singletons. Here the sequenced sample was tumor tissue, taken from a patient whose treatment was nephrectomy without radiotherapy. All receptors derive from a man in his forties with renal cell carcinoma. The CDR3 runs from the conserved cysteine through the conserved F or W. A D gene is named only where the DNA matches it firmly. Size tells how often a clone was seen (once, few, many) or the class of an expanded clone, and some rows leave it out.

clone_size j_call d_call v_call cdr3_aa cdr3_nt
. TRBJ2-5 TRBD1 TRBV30 CAWGPDRRETQYF TGTGCCTGGGGCCCGGACAGGAGAGAGACCCAGTACTTC
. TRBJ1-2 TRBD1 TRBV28 CASFRGTGGYGYTF TGTGCCAGCTTTAGAGGGACAGGGGGGTATGGCTACACCTTC
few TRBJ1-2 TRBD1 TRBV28 CASMSQGAHGYTF TGTGCCAGCATGTCGCAGGGGGCGCATGGCTACACCTTC
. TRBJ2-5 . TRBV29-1 CSAPARAEETQYF TGCAGCGCCCCAGCCAGGGCGGAGGAGACCCAGTACTTC
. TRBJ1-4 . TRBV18 CASSRRDTGPNEKLFF TGTGCCAGCTCACGGCGGGACACCGGGCCTAATGAAAAACTGTTTTTT
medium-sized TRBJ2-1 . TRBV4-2 CASSQEGRQENEQFF TGTGCCAGCAGCCAAGAGGGCAGACAGGAGAATGAGCAGTTCTTC
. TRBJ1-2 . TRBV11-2 CASSWSREDGYTF TGTGCCAGCAGCTGGTCCAGGGAGGATGGCTACACCTTC
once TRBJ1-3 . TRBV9 CASSPRTVRSGNTIYF TGTGCCAGCAGCCCCCGGACTGTCCGCTCTGGAAACACCATATATTTT
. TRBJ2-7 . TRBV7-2 CASSLDPLRSYEQYF TGTGCCAGCAGCTTAGACCCACTCCGATCCTACGAGCAGTACTTC
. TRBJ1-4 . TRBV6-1 CASRSSMVGLFF TGTGCCAGCAGATCCAGTATGGTTGGACTGTTTTTT
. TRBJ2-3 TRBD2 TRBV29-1 CSVDGGSGSDTQYF TGCAGCGTTGATGGCGGGAGTGGTTCAGATACGCAGTATTTT
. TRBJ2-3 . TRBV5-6 CASRSEGTQYF TGTGCCAGCAGATCGGAGGGTACGCAGTATTTT
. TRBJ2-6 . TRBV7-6 CASSPTSGANVLTF TGTGCCAGCAGTCCAACATCTGGGGCCAACGTCCTGACTTTC
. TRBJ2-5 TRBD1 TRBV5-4 CASSPPGQSKTQYF TGTGCCAGCAGCCCTCCGGGACAGAGTAAGACCCAGTACTTC
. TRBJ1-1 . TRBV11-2 CASSPTTGIEAFF TGTGCCAGCAGCCCCACGACGGGGATTGAAGCTTTCTTT
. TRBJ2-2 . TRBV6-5 CASSPGLGGAGELFF TGTGCCAGCAGTCCCGGACTGGGTGGGGCCGGGGAGCTGTTTTTT
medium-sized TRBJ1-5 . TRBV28 CASSLPAHSNQPQHF TGTGCCAGCAGTTTGCCGGCACATAGCAATCAGCCCCAGCATTTT
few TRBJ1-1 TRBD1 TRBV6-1 CASSEVWDSINTEAFF TGTGCCAGCAGTGAGGTCTGGGACAGTATCAACACTGAAGCTTTCTTT
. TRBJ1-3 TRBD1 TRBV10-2 CASTGERSGNTIYF TGCGCCAGTACAGGGGAAAGATCTGGAAACACCATATATTTT
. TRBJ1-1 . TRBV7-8 CASSLGQAGTEAFF TGTGCCAGCAGCTTAGGGCAGGCCGGCACTGAAGCTTTCTTT
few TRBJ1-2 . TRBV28 CASSTRGPLNYGYTF TGTGCCAGCAGTACCAGGGGACCTCTTAACTATGGCTACACCTTC
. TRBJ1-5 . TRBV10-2 CASSESDGSGNQPQHF TGCGCCAGCAGTGAGTCCGACGGTAGTGGCAATCAGCCCCAGCATTTT
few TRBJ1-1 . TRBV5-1 CASSFGQRTEAFF TGCGCCAGCAGCTTTGGACAGCGCACTGAAGCTTTCTTT
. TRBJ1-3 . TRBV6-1 CASNYLGNTIYF TGTGCCAGCAACTATCTGGGAAACACCATATATTTT
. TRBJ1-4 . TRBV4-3 CASSQDWATNEKLFF TGCGCCAGCAGCCAAGATTGGGCAACTAATGAAAAACTGTTTTTT
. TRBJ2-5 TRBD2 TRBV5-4 CASSPGGVETQYF TGTGCCAGCAGCCCGGGGGGGGTCGAGACCCAGTACTTC
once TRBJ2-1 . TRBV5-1 CASSLTQESYNEQFF TGCGCCAGCAGCTTGACTCAGGAGTCCTACAATGAGCAGTTCTTC
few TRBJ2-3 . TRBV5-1 CASSLIPGTDTQYF TGCGCCAGCAGCTTGATCCCGGGTACAGATACGCAGTATTTT
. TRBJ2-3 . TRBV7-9 CASSLGTTTDTQYF TGTGCCAGCAGCTTAGGGACCACCACAGATACGCAGTATTTT